This T cell receptor (beta chain) was obtained from a study of technical replicates of blood from four donors. Trimming cost V 2 bases and J 6 bases; bases outside gene matches: 10. CDR1 and CDR2 from the germline V gene are SGDLS and YYNGEE. The CDR3 runs to 16 residues. Generated by immunoSEQ multiplex PCR, the TCRdb table keeps only in-frame clones and is missing some. The sample has around 100,000 clones; about 95% are singletons. The TCR was taken from a human donor in good health. V and J are TRBV9 and TRBJ2-7; 11 nucleotides align to TRBD1. The sequenced sample was T cells isolated from PBMCs. The CDR3 DNA follows: TGTGCCAGCAGCGTGGATACCGGACAGGGGGCGTTCGAGCAGTACTTC. It encodes CASSVDTGQGAFEQYF.